This T cell receptor beta chain is from a study of shared clonotypes between healthy human individuals. Study findings and constraints: The researchers took only blood, and tissue repertoires probably look different. Some naive CD4 clonotypes, approximately 4.5%, turned up in common across a handful of donors.

As to this clone: Its antigen is undetermined.

There were only Caucasian adults among the donors, and all lived in Nashville, Tennessee. For sorted subsets, approximately 0.2 ug DNA per replicate equaled some 27,000 T cell genomes. Produced via immunoSEQ multiplex PCR; TCRdb's table is partial and in-frame only. The data contain millions of clones, approximately 94% of them singletons. With 4 bases removed from V and 3 bases from J, the gap between germline ends came to 21 bases. Germline assignment: CDR1 SQVTM and CDR2 ANQGSEA. This CDR3 has 16 amino acids. Sequenced sample: naive CD4+ T cells sorted from blood. This sample's subset: CD45RA+ positively selected. The origin of this receptor is a man aged 18-30 years in good health. The rearrangement joins TRBV29-1 to TRBJ1-2; a weak D match, TRBD1 (6 bases). The CDR3 sequence: CSVGDPGQLHDYGYTF. DNA for the CDR3: TGCAGCGTTGGGGACCCTGGACAGTTGCACGACTATGGCTACACCTTC. The entire variable domain, with the rest obtained from reference TRBV29-1 and TRBJ1-2, is as follows: SAVISQKPSRDICQRGTSLTIQCQVDSQVTMMFWYRQQPGQSLTLIATANQGSEATYESGFVIDKFPISRPNLTFSTLTVSNMSPEDSSIYLCSVGDPGQLHDYGYTFGSGTRLTVV.